These 7 T cell receptor beta chains share one sample of origin, sequenced in a study of cytomegalovirus exposure and HLA in healthy donors. The PCR made use of 60 Vbeta and 13 Jbeta primers. The protocol was immunoSEQ multiplex PCR, while the TCRdb copy is restricted to in-frame clones and leaves out a portion. The profile shows some 200,000 clones, over 75% of them singletons. Sequenced sample: PBMCs. The receptors originated from a man younger than 35 in good health and CMV-seronegative.

As concerns this clone: Other nucleotide sequences from this sample produce the same CDR3. The rearrangement uses TRBV4-1 and TRBJ2-7; 10 bases are shared with TRBD1. The CDR3 is 15 amino acids. V shed 0 bases, J shed 2 bases, and the junction held 1 base outside the gene matches. Germline CDR1 MGHRA, CDR2 YSYEKL. CDR3: CASSQEDRGAYEQYF. DNA for the CDR3: TGCGCCAGCAGCCAAGAGGACAGGGGGGCCTACGAGCAGTACTTC.

This clone was recorded once. The chain joins TRBV7-3 to TRBJ2-3; 13 positions agree with TRBD2. Germline loops: CDR1 SGHTA, CDR2 FQGTGA. The length of the CDR3 is 16 residues. Germline trimming cut 4 bases from V and 2 bases from J; bases unmatched to any gene: 3. The CDR3 DNA reads TGTGCCAGCAGCTCGACTAGCGGGAGGCCCACAGATACGCAGTATTTT. This codes for CASSSTSGRPTDTQYF.

The CDR3 spells CASSPTSGGNEQFF. Here the CDR3 DNA reads TGTGCCAGCAGTCCGACTAGCGGAGGGAATGAGCAGTTCTTC. The V call is TRBV6-6, the J call TRBJ2-1, with 9 bases matching TRBD2. The V gene's germline CDR1 is MNHNY and CDR2 SVGAGI (reference sequence). The CDR3 length is 14 residues. The V gene end was trimmed by 5 bases and the J gene end by 7 bases; junction bases not matched to a gene: 6.

The rearrangement joins TRBV11-2 to TRBJ1-1; a weak D match, TRBD1 (5 bases). The CDR3 is 14 residues long. CDR1 is SGHAT, CDR2 FQNNGV, per germline. V was shortened by 1 base and J by 8 bases, with 14 bases between the two germline ends. This CDR3 reads CASSLGATEIEAFF. In DNA, the CDR3 is TGTGCCAGCAGCTTAGGAGCGACAGAAATAGAAGCTTTCTTT.

The V and J genes are TRBV7-9 and TRBJ2-7; a possible D gene is TRBD2 (5 bases). The germline CDR1 and CDR2 sequences are SEHNR and FQNEAQ (reference sequence). V shed 5 bases and J shed 4 bases, with 12 bases lying between them. This CDR3 has 13 amino acids. The CDR3 DNA is TGTGCCAGCAGCCCCGCGACTAAATACGAGCAGTACTTC. Residues: CASSPATKYEQYF.

The rearrangement uses TRBV9 and TRBJ2-7; 8 bases line up with TRBD2. Per the germline V gene, CDR1 is SGDLS and CDR2 is YYNGEE. With 2 bases clipped from V and 5 bases from J, the junction kept 9 bases outside the gene matches. The CDR3 runs to 15 residues. The CDR3 reads CASSVTAGAIHEQYF. The CDR3 DNA sequence: TGTGCCAGCAGCGTCACAGCGGGGGCTATACACGAGCAGTACTTC.

This clone was found once. V gene TRBV2 combines with J gene TRBJ2-5; 10 bases line up with TRBD2. Germline assignment: CDR1 SNHLY and CDR2 FYNNEI. V dropped 6 bases and J dropped 3; count of bases not matched to a gene: 7. This CDR3 contains 15 residues. The CDR3 DNA reads as TGTGCCAGCAGGAAAGGAGCGGGAGGGAAAGAGACCCAGTACTTC. It translates to CASRKGAGGKETQYF.